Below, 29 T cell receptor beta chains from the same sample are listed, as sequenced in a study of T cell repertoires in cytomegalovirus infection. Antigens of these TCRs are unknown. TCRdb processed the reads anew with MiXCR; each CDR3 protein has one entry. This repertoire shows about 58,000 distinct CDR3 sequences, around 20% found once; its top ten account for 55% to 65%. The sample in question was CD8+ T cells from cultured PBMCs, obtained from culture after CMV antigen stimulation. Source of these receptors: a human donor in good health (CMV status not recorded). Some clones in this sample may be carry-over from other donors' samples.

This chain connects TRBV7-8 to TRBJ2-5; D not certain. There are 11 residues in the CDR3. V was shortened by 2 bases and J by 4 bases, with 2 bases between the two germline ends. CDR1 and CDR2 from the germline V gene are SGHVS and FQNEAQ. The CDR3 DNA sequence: TGTGCCAGCAGCTTAATAGAGACCCAGTACTTC. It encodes CASSLIETQYF.

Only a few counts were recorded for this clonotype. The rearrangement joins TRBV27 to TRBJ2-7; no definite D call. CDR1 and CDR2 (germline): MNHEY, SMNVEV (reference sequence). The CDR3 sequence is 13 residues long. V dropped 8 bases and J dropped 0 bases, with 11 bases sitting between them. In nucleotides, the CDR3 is TGTGCCAGCCGTCGAGGCCCCTCCTACGAGCAGTACTTC. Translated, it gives CASRRGPSYEQYF.

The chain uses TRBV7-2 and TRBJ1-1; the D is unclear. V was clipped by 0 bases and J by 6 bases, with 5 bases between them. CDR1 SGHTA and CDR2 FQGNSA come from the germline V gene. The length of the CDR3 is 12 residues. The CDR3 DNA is TGTGCCAGCAGCTTAGCTGGACCTGAAGCTTTCTTT. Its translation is CASSLAGPEAFF.

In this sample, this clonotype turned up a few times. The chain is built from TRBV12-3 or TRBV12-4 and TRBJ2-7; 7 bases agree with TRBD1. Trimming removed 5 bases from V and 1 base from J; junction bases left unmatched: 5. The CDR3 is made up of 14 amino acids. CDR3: CASSPWTGSYEQYF. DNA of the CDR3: TGTGCCAGCAGTCCATGGACAGGTTCCTACGAGCAGTACTTC.

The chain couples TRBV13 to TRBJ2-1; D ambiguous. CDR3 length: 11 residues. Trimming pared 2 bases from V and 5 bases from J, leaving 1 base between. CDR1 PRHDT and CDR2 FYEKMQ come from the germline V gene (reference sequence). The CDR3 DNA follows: TGTGCCAGCAGCTTACACAATGAGCAGTTCTTC. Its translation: CASSLHNEQFF.

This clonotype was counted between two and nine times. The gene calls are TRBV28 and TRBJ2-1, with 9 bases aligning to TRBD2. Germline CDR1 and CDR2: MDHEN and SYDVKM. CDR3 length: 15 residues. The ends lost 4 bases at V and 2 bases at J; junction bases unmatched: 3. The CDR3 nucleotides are TGTGCCAGCAGTTCCGTAGCGGGAGCCTACAATGAGCAGTTCTTC. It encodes CASSSVAGAYNEQFF. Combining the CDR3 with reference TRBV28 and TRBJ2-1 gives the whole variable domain DVKVTQSSRYLVKRTGEKVFLECVQDMDHENMFWYRQDPGLGLRLIYFSYDVKMKEKGDIPEGYSVSREKKERFSLILESASTNQTSMYLCASSSVAGAYNEQFFGPGTRLTVL.

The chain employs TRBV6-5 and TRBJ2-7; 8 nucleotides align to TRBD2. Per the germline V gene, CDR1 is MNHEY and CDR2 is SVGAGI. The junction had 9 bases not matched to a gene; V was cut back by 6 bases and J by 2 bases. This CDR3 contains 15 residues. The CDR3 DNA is TGTGCCAGCAGGGGCGGGGGGTTCGTAACCTACGAGCAGTACTTC. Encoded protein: CASRGGGFVTYEQYF.

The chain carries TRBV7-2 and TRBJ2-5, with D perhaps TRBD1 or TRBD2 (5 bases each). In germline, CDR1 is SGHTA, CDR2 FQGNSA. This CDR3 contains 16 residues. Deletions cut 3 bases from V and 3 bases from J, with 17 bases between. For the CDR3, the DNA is TGTGCCAGCAGCTTCCCTAGCAGGGAGACCAAAGAGACCCAGTACTTC. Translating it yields CASSFPSRETKETQYF. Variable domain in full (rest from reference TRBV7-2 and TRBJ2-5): GAGVSQSPSNKVTEKGKDVELRCDPISGHTALYWYRQSLGQGLEFLIYFQGNSAPDKSGLPSDRFSAERTGGSVSTLTIQRTQQEDSAVYLCASSFPSRETKETQYFGPGTRLLVL.

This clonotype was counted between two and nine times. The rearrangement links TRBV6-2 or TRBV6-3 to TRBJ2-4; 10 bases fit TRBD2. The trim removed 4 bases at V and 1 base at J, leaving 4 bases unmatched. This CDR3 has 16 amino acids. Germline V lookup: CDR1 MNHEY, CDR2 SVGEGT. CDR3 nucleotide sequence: TGTGCCAGCAGTTCAGCGGGAGGGGAGGCCAAAAACATTCAGTACTTC. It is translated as CASSSAGGEAKNIQYF.

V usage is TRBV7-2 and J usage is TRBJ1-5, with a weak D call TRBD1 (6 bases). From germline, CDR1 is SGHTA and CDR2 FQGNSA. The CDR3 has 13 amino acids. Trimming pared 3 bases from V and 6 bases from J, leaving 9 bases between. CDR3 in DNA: TGTGCCAGCAGCTTGGGGGGCATTCAGCCCCAGCATTTT. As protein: CASSLGGIQPQHF.

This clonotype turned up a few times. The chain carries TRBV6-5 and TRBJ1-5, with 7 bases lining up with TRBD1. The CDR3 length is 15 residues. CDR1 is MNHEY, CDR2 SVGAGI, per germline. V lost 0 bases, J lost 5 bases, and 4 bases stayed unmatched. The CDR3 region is CASSYSGGRDQPQHF. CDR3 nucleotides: TGTGCCAGCAGTTACTCAGGGGGCCGAGATCAGCCCCAGCATTTT.

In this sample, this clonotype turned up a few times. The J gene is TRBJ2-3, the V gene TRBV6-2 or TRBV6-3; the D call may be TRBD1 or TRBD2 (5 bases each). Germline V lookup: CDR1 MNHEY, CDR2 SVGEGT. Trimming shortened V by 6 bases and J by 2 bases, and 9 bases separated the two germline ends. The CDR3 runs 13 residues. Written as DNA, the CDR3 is TGTGCCAGCAGCTGGGACCTCACAGATACGCAGTATTTT. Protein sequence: CASSWDLTDTQYF.

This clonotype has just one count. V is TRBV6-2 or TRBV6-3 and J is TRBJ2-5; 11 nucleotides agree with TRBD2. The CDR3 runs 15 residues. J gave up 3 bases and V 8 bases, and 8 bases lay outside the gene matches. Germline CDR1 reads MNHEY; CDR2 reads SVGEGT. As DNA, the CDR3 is TGTGCCAGCTCAACTAGCGGGAGTGTTGAAGAGACCCAGTACTTC. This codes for CASSTSGSVEETQYF.

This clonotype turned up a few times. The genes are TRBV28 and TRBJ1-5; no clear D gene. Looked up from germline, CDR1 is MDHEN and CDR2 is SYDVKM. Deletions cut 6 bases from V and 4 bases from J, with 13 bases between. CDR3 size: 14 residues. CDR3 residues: CASRRLGENQPQHF. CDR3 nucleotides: TGTGCCAGCAGGAGACTCGGCGAAAATCAGCCCCAGCATTTT.

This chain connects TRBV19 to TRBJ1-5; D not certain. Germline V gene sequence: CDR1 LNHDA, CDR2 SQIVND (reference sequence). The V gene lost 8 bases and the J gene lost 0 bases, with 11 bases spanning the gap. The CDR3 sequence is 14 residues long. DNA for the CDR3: TGTGCCAGTTCGGACCATTATAGCAATCAGCCCCAGCATTTT. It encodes CASSDHYSNQPQHF.

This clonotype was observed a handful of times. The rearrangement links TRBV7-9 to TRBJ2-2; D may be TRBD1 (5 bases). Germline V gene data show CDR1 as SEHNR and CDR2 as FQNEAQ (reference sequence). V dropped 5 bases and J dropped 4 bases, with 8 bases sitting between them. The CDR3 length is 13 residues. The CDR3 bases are TGTGCCAGCAGCCAGGGAAGCACCGGGGAGCTGTTTTTT. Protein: CASSQGSTGELFF.

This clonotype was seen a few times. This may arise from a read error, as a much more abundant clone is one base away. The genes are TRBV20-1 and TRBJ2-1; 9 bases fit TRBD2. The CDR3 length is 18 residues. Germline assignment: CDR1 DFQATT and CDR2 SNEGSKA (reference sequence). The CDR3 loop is CSAPPPPTSGLFYNGQFF. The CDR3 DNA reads TGCAGTGCTCCCCCTCCCCCAACTAGCGGGCTGTTCTACAATGGGCAGTTCTTC.

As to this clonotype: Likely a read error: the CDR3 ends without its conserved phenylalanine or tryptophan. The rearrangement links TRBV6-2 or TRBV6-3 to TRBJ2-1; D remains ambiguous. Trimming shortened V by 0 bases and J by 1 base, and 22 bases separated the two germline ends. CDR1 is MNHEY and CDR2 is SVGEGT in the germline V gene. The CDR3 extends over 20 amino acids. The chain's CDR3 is CASSYSLHPTRAPSYNEQFL. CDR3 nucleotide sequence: TGTGCCAGCAGTTACTCGTTGCATCCCACCCGGGCTCCTTCCTACAATGAGCAGTTCTTG.

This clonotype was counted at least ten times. CDR3 DNA: TGTGCCAGCAGGGGGTACTGGGGCACGGGACCCTCTGGAAACACCATATATTTT. Encoded protein: CASRGYWGTGPSGNTIYF. The chain links TRBV7-8 to TRBJ1-3; tentatively, D is TRBD1 (5 bases). This CDR3 has 18 residues. Germline V gives CDR1 SGHVS, CDR2 FQNEAQ. The V end was cut by 6 bases, the J end by 0 bases, with 21 bases between.

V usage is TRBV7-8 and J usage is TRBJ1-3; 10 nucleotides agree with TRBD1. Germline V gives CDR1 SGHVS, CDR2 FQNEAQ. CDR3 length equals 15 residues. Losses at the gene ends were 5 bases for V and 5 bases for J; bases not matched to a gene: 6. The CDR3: CASSGTDRGRNTIYF. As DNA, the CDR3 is TGTGCCAGCAGCGGAACGGACAGGGGGAGAAACACCATATATTTT.

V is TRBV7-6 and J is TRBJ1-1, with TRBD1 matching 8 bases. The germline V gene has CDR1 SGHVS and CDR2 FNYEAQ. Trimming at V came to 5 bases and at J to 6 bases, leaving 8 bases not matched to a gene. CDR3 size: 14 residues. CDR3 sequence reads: CASSQGQGRAEAFF. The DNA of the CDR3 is TGTGCCAGCAGCCAAGGACAGGGAAGGGCTGAAGCTTTCTTT.

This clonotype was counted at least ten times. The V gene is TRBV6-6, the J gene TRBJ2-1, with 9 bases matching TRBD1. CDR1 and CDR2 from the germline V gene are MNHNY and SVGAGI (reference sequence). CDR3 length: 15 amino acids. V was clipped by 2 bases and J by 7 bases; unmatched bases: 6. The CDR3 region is CASSYLGQGSNEQFF. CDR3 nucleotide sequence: TGTGCCAGCAGTTACCTCGGACAGGGGTCAAATGAGCAGTTCTTC.

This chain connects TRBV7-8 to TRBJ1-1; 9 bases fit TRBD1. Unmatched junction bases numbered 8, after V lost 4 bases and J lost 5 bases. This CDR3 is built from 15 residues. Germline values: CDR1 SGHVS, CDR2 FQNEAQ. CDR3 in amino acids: CASSSNRDRETEAFF. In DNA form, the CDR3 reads TGTGCCAGCAGCTCCAACCGGGACAGGGAAACTGAAGCTTTCTTT. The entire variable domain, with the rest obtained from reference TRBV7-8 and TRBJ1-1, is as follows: GAGVSQSPRYKVAKRGQDVALRCDPISGHVSLFWYQQALGQGPEFLTYFQNEAQLDKSGLPSDRFFAERPEGSVSTLKIQRTQQEDSAVYLCASSSNRDRETEAFFGQGTRLTVV.

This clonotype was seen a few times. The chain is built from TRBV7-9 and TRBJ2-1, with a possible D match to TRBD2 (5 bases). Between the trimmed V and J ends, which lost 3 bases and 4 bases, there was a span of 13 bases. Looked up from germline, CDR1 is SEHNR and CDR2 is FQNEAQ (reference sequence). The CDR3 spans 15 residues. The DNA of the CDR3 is TGTGCCAGCAGCTTCCGCGGACTCGAATACAATGAGCAGTTCTTC. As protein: CASSFRGLEYNEQFF.

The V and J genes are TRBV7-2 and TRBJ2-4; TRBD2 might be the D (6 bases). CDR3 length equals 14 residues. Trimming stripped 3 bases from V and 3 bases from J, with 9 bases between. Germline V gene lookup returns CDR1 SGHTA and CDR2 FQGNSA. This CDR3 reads CASSLSGGKNIQYF. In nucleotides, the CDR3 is TGTGCCAGCAGCTTGTCCGGGGGCAAAAACATTCAGTACTTC.

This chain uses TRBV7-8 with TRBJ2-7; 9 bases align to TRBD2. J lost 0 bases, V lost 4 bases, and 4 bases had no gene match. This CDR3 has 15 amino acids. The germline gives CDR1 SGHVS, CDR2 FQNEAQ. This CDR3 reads CASSSLSGSSYEQYF. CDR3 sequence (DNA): TGTGCCAGCAGCTCCCTTAGCGGGAGCTCCTACGAGCAGTACTTC.

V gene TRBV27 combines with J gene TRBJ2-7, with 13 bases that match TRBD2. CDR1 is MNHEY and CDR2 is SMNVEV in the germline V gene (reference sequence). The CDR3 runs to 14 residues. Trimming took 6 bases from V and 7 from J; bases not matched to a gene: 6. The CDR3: CASRLAGGPGEQYF. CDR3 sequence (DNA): TGTGCCAGCAGACTAGCGGGAGGGCCGGGGGAGCAGTACTTC.

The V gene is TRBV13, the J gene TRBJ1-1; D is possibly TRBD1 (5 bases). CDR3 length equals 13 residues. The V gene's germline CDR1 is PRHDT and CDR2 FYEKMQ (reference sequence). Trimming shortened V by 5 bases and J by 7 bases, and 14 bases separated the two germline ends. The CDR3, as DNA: TGTGCCAGCAGCCCGGAGGGGATGGATGAAGCTTTCTTT. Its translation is CASSPEGMDEAFF.

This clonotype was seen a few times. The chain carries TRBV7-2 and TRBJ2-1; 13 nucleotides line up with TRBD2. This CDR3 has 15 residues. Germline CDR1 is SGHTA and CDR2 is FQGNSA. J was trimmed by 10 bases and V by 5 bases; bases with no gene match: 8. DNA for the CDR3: TGTGCCAGCAGCCCAACTAGCGGGGGGGAACCGGAGCAGTTCTTC. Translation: CASSPTSGGEPEQFF.